These 8 T cell receptor beta chains share one sample of origin, sequenced in a study of blood T cell repertoires in COVID-19. Profiling relied on immunoSEQ multiplex PCR, and the TCRdb table lists in-frame clones only, not all of them. Here the sample spans tens of thousands of clones, around 89% being singletons. Sequences were obtained from peripheral blood. These TCRs come from a man aged 45-65 years with COVID-19, enrolled during active disease.

V gene TRBV3-1 (or the pseudogene TRBV3-2) combines with J gene TRBJ1-5; perhaps TRBD1 as D (5 bases). This CDR3 comprises 17 residues. Trimming removed 4 bases from V and 3 bases from J, with 19 bases in between. Germline CDR1 LGHDT, CDR2 YNNKEL (reference sequence). The CDR3 here is CASSPSLGAGVNQPQHF. The CDR3 nucleotides are TGTGCCAGCAGCCCAAGCCTAGGGGCAGGAGTCAATCAGCCCCAGCATTTT.

The gene calls are TRBV2 and TRBJ2-3; weak D call: TRBD2 (7 bases). From germline, CDR1 is SNHLY and CDR2 FYNNEI. V was shortened by 4 bases and J by 1 base, with 15 bases between the two germline ends. The CDR3 consists of 16 residues. Here the CDR3 reads CASSGFGGLGTDTQYF. CDR3 coding DNA: TGTGCCAGCAGTGGGTTCGGGGGGCTCGGCACAGATACGCAGTATTTT.

This clone showed up just once. The V gene is TRBV27, the J gene TRBJ1-2; unclear D gene. The CDR3 loop spans 14 amino acids. V lost 3 bases and J lost 4, with 12 bases in between. Germline assignment: CDR1 MNHEY and CDR2 SMNVEV (reference sequence). For the CDR3, the DNA is TGTGCCAGCAGTTTTACCGCGCGGGGCTATGGCTACACCTTC. The encoded protein is CASSFTARGYGYTF.

The rearrangement uses TRBV28 and TRBJ2-4; D is perhaps TRBD2 (5 bases). Germline V lookup: CDR1 MDHEN, CDR2 SYDVKM. With 7 bases removed from V and 6 bases from J, the gap between germline ends came to 19 bases. This CDR3 is 15 amino acids long. CDR3 nucleotides: TGTGCCAGCAATAGATTCCCGGACTCTCGAAACATTCAGTACTTC. This translates into CASNRFPDSRNIQYF.

The J gene is TRBJ1-2, the V gene TRBV15; D gene ambiguous. Germline V gene data show CDR1 as LNHNV and CDR2 as YYDKDF (reference sequence). CDR3 length equals 14 residues. Between the trimmed V and J ends, which lost 0 bases and 2 bases, there was a span of 7 bases. The CDR3 protein is CATSRDRENYGYTF. The CDR3 DNA is TGTGCCACCAGCAGAGATCGGGAAAACTATGGCTACACCTTC.

V gene TRBV15 combines with J gene TRBJ2-7; the match to TRBD1 covers 7 bases. Trimming took 1 base from V and 3 from J; bases not matched to a gene: 0. Germline V gives CDR1 LNHNV, CDR2 YYDKDF (reference sequence). The CDR3 consists of 13 residues. The CDR3 DNA follows: TGTGCCACCAGCAGAGGGGACAGCTACGAGCAGTACTTC. Residues: CATSRGDSYEQYF.

This chain joins TRBV5-1 and TRBJ1-2, with 8 bases lining up with TRBD1. CDR3 length equals 14 residues. Trimming took 0 bases from V and 2 from J; bases not matched to a gene: 0. The germline CDR1 and CDR2 sequences are SGHRS and YFSETQ. CDR3 sequence reads: CASSLGQGNYGYTF. CDR3 DNA: TGCGCCAGCAGCTTGGGACAGGGGAACTATGGCTACACCTTC.

The chain joins TRBV11-2 to TRBJ1-6; D not certain. Germline CDR1 reads SGHAT; CDR2 reads FQNNGV. CDR3 length equals 15 residues. Trimming stripped 5 bases from V and 10 bases from J, with 18 bases between. CDR3 in amino acids: CASSQQIGVRSPLHF. The CDR3 DNA reads as TGTGCCAGCAGCCAGCAGATCGGGGTCCGATCACCCCTCCACTTT.